These 27 T cell receptor beta chains came from one sample sequenced in a study of shared clonotypes between healthy human individuals. Clones were sequenced by immunoSEQ multiplex PCR, and TCRdb holds only the in-frame ones, with some missing. The sample gives just over 2,000,000 clones, just under 95% of which show up once; about 1.1% is in the top ten. Naive CD8 cells were CD45RO-negative, positively selected for CCR7, excluding terminally differentiated effector memory CD45RA+ cells. The sample taken for sequencing was naive CD8+ T cells sorted from blood. These TCRs come from a man between 18 and 29 years old in good health.

This chain connects TRBV6-5 to TRBJ1-2, with 8 bases fitting TRBD1. V was clipped by 11 bases and J by 3 bases; unmatched bases: 8. The CDR3 totals 13 residues. Germline assignment: CDR1 MNHEY and CDR2 SVGAGI. The DNA for the CDR3 is TGTGCCGGTGGCCAGGGGGCTCACTATGGCTACACCTTC. Translating it yields CAGGQGAHYGYTF.

The chain links TRBV9 to TRBJ2-7, with 8 bases fitting TRBD2. The junction had 4 bases not matched to a gene; V was cut back by 0 bases and J by 5 bases. Germline lookup yields CDR1 SGDLS and CDR2 YYNGEE. The CDR3 loop spans 14 amino acids. The CDR3 here is CASSVGLALDEQYF. The CDR3 bases are TGTGCCAGCAGCGTAGGACTAGCGCTGGACGAGCAGTACTTC.

The chain recombines TRBV28 with TRBJ2-5; TRBD2 agrees at 15 bases. The CDR3 is 18 amino acids. CDR1 and CDR2 (germline): MDHEN, SYDVKM. Trimming removed 3 bases from V and 4 bases from J; junction bases left unmatched: 9. CDR3 sequence (DNA): TGTGCCAGCAGTTTCTGGACTAGCGGGGGGGCAATGGGAGAGACCCAGTACTTC. This encodes CASSFWTSGGAMGETQYF.

This clone has only one observation. V is TRBV27 and J is TRBJ1-1; D not certain. Germline V gene data show CDR1 as MNHEY and CDR2 as SMNVEV (reference sequence). Trimming pared 6 bases from V and 6 bases from J, leaving 8 bases between. The CDR3 sequence is 11 residues long. For the CDR3, the DNA is TGTGCCAGCAGGACGTGGTCTGAAGCTTTCTTT. This encodes CASRTWSEAFF.

A few counts support this clone. Distinct nucleotide sequences in the sample also encode this CDR3. This chain connects TRBV4-1 to TRBJ2-1, with D possibly TRBD1 on 6 matching bases. Trimming took 0 bases from V and 4 from J, leaving 10 bases between them. CDR1 and CDR2 from the germline V gene are MGHRA and YSYEKL. There are 15 residues in the CDR3. CDR3 sequence reads: CASSQDQDRYNEQFF. The DNA for the CDR3 is TGCGCCAGCAGCCAAGATCAGGACAGATACAATGAGCAGTTCTTC.

This chain links TRBV28 with TRBJ2-7; D perhaps matches TRBD1 (6 bases). V was clipped by 7 bases and J by 1 base, with 14 bases between them. The CDR3 has 14 amino acids. From germline, CDR1 is MDHEN and CDR2 SYDVKM. The CDR3 spells CASIWSRGSYEQYF. In DNA form, the CDR3 reads TGTGCCAGCATCTGGTCCAGGGGATCCTACGAGCAGTACTTC.

The rearrangement links TRBV28 to TRBJ1-1; 7 bases map to TRBD1. The V gene end was trimmed by 6 bases and the J gene end by 0 bases; junction bases not matched to a gene: 10. This CDR3 has 16 residues. The germline CDR1 and CDR2 sequences are MDHEN and SYDVKM. As DNA, the CDR3 is TGTGCCAGCAGCCCCAGAGGGGGCGCTATGAACACTGAAGCTTTCTTT. Translation gives CASSPRGGAMNTEAFF.

The chain combines TRBV30 with TRBJ2-1; D gene uncertain. The V and J ends lost 2 bases and 9 bases respectively, with 8 bases between them. The CDR3 sequence is 11 residues long. CDR1 is GTSNPN and CDR2 is SVGIG in the germline V gene (reference sequence). The CDR3 DNA reads TGTGCCTGGAGTACGCTCGGTGAGCAGTTCTTC. Amino acid sequence: CAWSTLGEQFF.

The chain recombines TRBV30 with TRBJ1-1; D is uncertain. CDR1 GTSNPN and CDR2 SVGIG come from the germline V gene (reference sequence). The CDR3 extends over 14 amino acids. V lost 1 base, J lost 11 bases, and 20 bases lay in between. The CDR3 here is CAWSAPHSTLGAFF. CDR3 nucleotides: TGTGCCTGGAGTGCACCCCATTCGACGTTGGGGGCTTTCTTT.

V usage is TRBV10-1 and J usage is TRBJ2-3; no firm D call. V dropped 6 bases and J dropped 6 bases, with 10 bases sitting between them. There are 12 residues in the CDR3. From germline, CDR1 is WNHNN and CDR2 SYGVQD (reference sequence). CDR3 bases: TGCGCCAGCAGCGGTGAGCAGGATACGCAGTATTTT. This translates into CASSGEQDTQYF.

This clone was observed once. The chain carries TRBV5-6 and TRBJ1-1; possible D gene TRBD1, 6 bases. V gave up 4 bases and J gave up 0 bases, with 22 bases separating them. This CDR3 has 18 residues. Germline assignment: CDR1 SGHDT and CDR2 YYEEEE. In DNA form, the CDR3 reads TGTGCCAGCAGCCTTGGTGGGGGGCCCCCGTTCATGAACACTGAAGCTTTCTTT. This gives the protein CASSLGGGPPFMNTEAFF.

J is TRBJ2-7 and V is TRBV27, with a possible D match to TRBD2 (6 bases). V was trimmed by 1 base and J by 0 bases, leaving 10 bases between them. The CDR3 contains 15 residues. From germline, CDR1 is MNHEY and CDR2 SMNVEV (reference sequence). CDR3 nucleotide sequence: TGTGCCAGCAGTTTATACGGGAGTGACTCCTACGAGCAGTACTTC. Translating it yields CASSLYGSDSYEQYF.

V gene TRBV6-1 combines with J gene TRBJ1-4, with TRBD1 matching over 9 bases. Germline values: CDR1 MNHNS, CDR2 SASEGT. V was clipped by 3 bases and J by 7 bases; unmatched bases: 6. This CDR3 region has 15 residues. CDR3 sequence (DNA): TGTGCCAGCAGTGACCCGACAGGGGGACGTGAAAAACTGTTTTTT. It translates to CASSDPTGGREKLFF.

In DNA, the CDR3 is TGTGCCAGCAGTTTACGGGCAGGTGGGGCCCCTGTATCCTACGAGCAGTACTTC. Translation gives CASSLRAGGAPVSYEQYF. The chain joins TRBV28 to TRBJ2-7; D may be TRBD1 (5 bases). This CDR3 contains 18 residues. The V gene lost 2 bases and the J gene lost 1 base, with 21 bases spanning the gap. CDR1 is MDHEN, CDR2 SYDVKM, per germline.

The gene calls are TRBV7-6 and TRBJ1-3; maybe TRBD1 (5 bases). Germline V gene lookup returns CDR1 SGHVS and CDR2 FNYEAQ. The CDR3 is 14 amino acids. V lost 2 bases, J lost 4 bases, and 9 bases lay in between. The CDR3 here is CASSLQRGGNTIYF. CDR3 sequence (DNA): TGTGCCAGCAGCTTACAGAGGGGCGGAAACACCATATATTTT.

V and J are TRBV27 and TRBJ1-6; D gene unclear. Deletions cut 7 bases from V and 8 bases from J, with 30 bases between. The length of the CDR3 is 19 residues. From germline, CDR1 is MNHEY and CDR2 SMNVEV (reference sequence). The CDR3 loop reads CASTTPGQTFSPKDSPLHF. The CDR3 DNA is TGTGCCAGCACCACCCCAGGCCAGACATTTTCTCCGAAGGATTCACCCCTCCACTTT.

J is TRBJ1-1 and V is TRBV27; 9 bases are a match to TRBD1. The J segment lost 6 bases and the V segment lost 7 bases, leaving 9 bases of the junction unmatched. Germline CDR1 and CDR2: MNHEY and SMNVEV (reference sequence). This CDR3 spans 14 amino acids. The CDR3 DNA sequence: TGTGCCAGCACCTGGACAGGGGCAAGCGCTGAAGCTTTCTTT. Translation: CASTWTGASAEAFF.

The chain employs TRBV7-9 and TRBJ2-3; D tentatively fits TRBD1 or TRBD2 (5 bases each). V lost 4 bases to trimming and J lost 2 bases, with 13 bases between them. Germline V gives CDR1 SEHNR, CDR2 FQNEAQ (reference sequence). The CDR3 consists of 15 residues. The CDR3 here is CASSYRQGDTDTQYF. DNA of the CDR3: TGTGCCAGCAGCTACCGCCAGGGAGACACAGATACGCAGTATTTT.

The rearrangement links TRBV7-9 to TRBJ2-5; TRBD2 matches at 13 bases. J gave up 4 bases and V 5 bases, and 4 bases lay outside the gene matches. Germline V CDR1 and CDR2: SEHNR, FQNEAQ (reference sequence). This CDR3 contains 15 residues. As DNA, the CDR3 is TGTGCCAGCAGCGAGGGACTAGCGGGAAGAGAGACCCAGTACTTC. It codes for CASSEGLAGRETQYF.

The genes are TRBV11-3 and TRBJ2-7; no firm D call. The CDR3 is 12 residues long. Per the germline V gene, CDR1 is SGHNT and CDR2 is YENEEA. Trimming pared 5 bases from V and 6 bases from J, leaving 11 bases between. CDR3 protein: CASSLVGGEQYF. The CDR3 coding sequence is TGTGCCAGCAGCCTAGTGGGCGGCGAGCAGTACTTC.

The V and J genes are TRBV9 and TRBJ2-3, with no clear D. CDR1 SGDLS and CDR2 YYNGEE come from the germline V gene. The CDR3 has 14 amino acids. Trimming took 0 bases from V and 6 from J, leaving 11 bases between them. The CDR3 loop reads CASSVDGFMDTQYF. DNA for the CDR3: TGTGCCAGCAGCGTAGACGGGTTCATGGATACGCAGTATTTT.

V and J are TRBV27 and TRBJ2-3; D remains unclear. The V and J ends lost 7 bases and 4 bases respectively, with 18 bases between them. Germline V lookup: CDR1 MNHEY, CDR2 SMNVEV (reference sequence). This CDR3 is built from 15 residues. The CDR3 sequence: CASTPLPFGSDTQYF. As DNA, the CDR3 is TGTGCCAGCACCCCGCTCCCGTTTGGTTCAGATACGCAGTATTTT.

The chain couples TRBV7-9 to TRBJ2-1; D is possibly TRBD1 or TRBD2 (5 bases each). Trimming shortened V by 4 bases and J by 2 bases, and 15 bases separated the two germline ends. Germline values: CDR1 SEHNR, CDR2 FQNEAQ (reference sequence). The CDR3 has 16 amino acids. The CDR3 coding sequence is TGTGCCAGCAGCTACCAACGGGACGGCCCCTACAATGAGCAGTTCTTC. It codes for CASSYQRDGPYNEQFF.

This chain joins TRBV6-5 and TRBJ2-7; D may be TRBD1 (6 bases). The CDR3 consists of 13 residues. Per germline, CDR1 MNHEY and CDR2 SVGAGI. Trimming removed 4 bases at V and 4 bases at J, with 11 bases between. The CDR3 DNA is TGTGCCAGCAGTTCAGGGGCCCGATACGAGCAGTACTTC. Translation gives CASSSGARYEQYF.

The V gene is TRBV7-6, the J gene TRBJ2-7, with TRBD1 as a possible D gene (7 bases). V lost 4 bases and J 3 bases, leaving 16 bases between the germline ends. The CDR3 is 15 amino acids. Germline assignment: CDR1 SGHVS and CDR2 FNYEAQ. The CDR3 protein is CASSSQGGFGYEQYF. The CDR3 DNA is TGTGCCAGCAGCTCGCAGGGGGGATTTGGCTACGAGCAGTACTTC.

J is TRBJ2-7 and V is TRBV4-1, with 7 bases lining up with TRBD1. The V and J ends lost 3 bases and 4 bases, in that order; junction bases with no gene match: 12. The CDR3 totals 16 residues. Germline V lookup: CDR1 MGHRA, CDR2 YSYEKL. CDR3 in amino acids: CASSQASTGVNYEQYF. CDR3 bases: TGCGCCAGCAGCCAGGCCTCAACAGGGGTTAATTACGAGCAGTACTTC.

This clone was found once. The chain has TRBV4-1 and TRBJ2-7; TRBD1 matches 8 bases. Germline V lookup: CDR1 MGHRA, CDR2 YSYEKL. Unmatched junction bases numbered 7, after V lost 3 bases and J lost 3 bases. This CDR3 is 15 amino acids long. The CDR3 is CASSQPGTGHYEQYF. As DNA, the CDR3 is TGCGCCAGCAGCCAGCCCGGGACAGGCCACTACGAGCAGTACTTC.